This entry concerns a single T cell receptor (beta chain). This record belongs to a study of blood T cell repertoires in COVID-19. Overall study context: Some COVID-19 samples were acute and others convalescent; all came from the United States, Italy and Spain. Sample material is recorded as cDNA or gDNA derived from T cells, B-cell-depleted T cells, or PBMCs.

Original handling: Nucleated cell number was recorded as an estimate derived from reference gene primer amplification. The assay was immunoSEQ multiplex PCR, and TCRdb's table has in-frame clones only and misses some. Clone size and V and J calls were adopted from that table, with D and trimming inferred from the DNA. The sample consists of roughly 240,000 clones, around 80% of them appearing once. V lost 5 bases, J lost 6 bases, and 10 bases stayed unmatched. The CDR3 runs to 14 residues. Germline CDR1 is SGHVS and CDR2 is FQNEAQ. The receptor's source is a man aged 40-55 years who had recovered from COVID-19. The chain joins TRBV7-8 to TRBJ2-7; 7 positions agree with TRBD1. Material for sequencing was peripheral blood. The CDR3 sequence is CASSVRDSFGEQYF. The DNA for the CDR3 is TGTGCCAGCAGCGTCCGGGACAGTTTTGGCGAGCAGTACTTC.